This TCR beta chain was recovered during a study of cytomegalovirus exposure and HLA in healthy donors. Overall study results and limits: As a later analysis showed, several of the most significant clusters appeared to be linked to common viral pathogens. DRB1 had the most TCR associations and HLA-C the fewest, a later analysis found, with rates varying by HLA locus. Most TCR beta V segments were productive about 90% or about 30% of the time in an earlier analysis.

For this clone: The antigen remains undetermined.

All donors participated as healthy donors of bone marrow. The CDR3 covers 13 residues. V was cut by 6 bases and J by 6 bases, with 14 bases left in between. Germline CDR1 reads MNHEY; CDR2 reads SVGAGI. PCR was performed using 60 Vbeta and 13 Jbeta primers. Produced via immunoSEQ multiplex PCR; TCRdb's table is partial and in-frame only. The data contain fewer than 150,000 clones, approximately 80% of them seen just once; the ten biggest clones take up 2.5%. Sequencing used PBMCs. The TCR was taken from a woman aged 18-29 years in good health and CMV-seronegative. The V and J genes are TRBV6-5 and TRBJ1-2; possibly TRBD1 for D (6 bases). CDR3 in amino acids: CASSRGGGDGYTF. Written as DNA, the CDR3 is TGTGCCAGCAGCCGAGGGGGGGGCGATGGCTACACCTTC.